Presented here are 21 T cell receptor beta chains from one specimen sequenced in a study of post-analysis software for immune sequencing data. Study-level points and caveats: Controls showed lower frequencies than patients for several TRBV segments, and TRBV5-6, TRBV5-1 and TRBV20-1 were among these.

The TCR beta cDNA libraries carried unique molecular identifiers. TCRdb used MiXCR to reprocess the PCR reads, holding one entry per CDR3 protein. The sample contains hundreds of thousands of distinct CDR3 sequences, about a third of which appear only once. The antigens these receptors bind are not known. Sequencing was performed on blood. These receptors were collected from a girl aged 10-17 years with multiple sclerosis.

V and J are TRBV4-3 and TRBJ2-7; 8 nucleotides match TRBD1. The DNA matches TRBJ2-5 better at its end, which makes the J call doubtful. The germline V gene has CDR1 LGHNA and CDR2 YSLEER. This CDR3 region has 17 residues. Here the CDR3 DNA reads TGCGCCAGCAGCCAAGATGCAAGGACAGGGTTTAGGGAGACCCAGTACTTC. It translates to CASSQDARTGFRETQYF.

The rearrangement links TRBV7-9 to TRBJ2-1, with 11 nucleotides matching TRBD2. From germline, CDR1 is SEHNR and CDR2 FQNEAQ (reference sequence). Losses at the gene ends were 5 bases for V and 2 bases for J; bases not matched to a gene: 8. The CDR3 contains 17 residues. The CDR3 nucleotides are TGTGCCAGCAGCCCAACTCGACTAGCGGGAACCTACAATGAGCAGTTCTTC. This translates into CASSPTRLAGTYNEQFF.

This clonotype came up a few times. The chain recombines TRBV12-5 with TRBJ2-5, with D possibly being TRBD2 (5 bases). The CDR3 has 14 residues. The ends were cut back, 5 bases at V and 0 bases at J, with 10 bases in the middle. Germline V gives CDR1 LGHNT, CDR2 FRNRAP. The CDR3 DNA follows: TGTGCTAGTGGTACTCGGACTGACCAAGAGACCCAGTACTTC. Its translation: CASGTRTDQETQYF.

The rearrangement links TRBV5-1 to TRBJ2-5, with D unclear. With the DNA end fitting TRBJ2-7 better, the J assignment may be wrong. CDR3 size: 14 residues. The germline CDR1 and CDR2 sequences are SGHRS and YFSETQ. The CDR3 bases are TGCGCCAGCAGCCCGAGCAGGTTCCAAGACGAGCAGTACTTC. As protein: CASSPSRFQDEQYF.

The chain employs TRBV12-3 or TRBV12-4 and TRBJ1-5; no firm D call. This CDR3 spans 15 amino acids. The V end lost 1 base, the J end lost 0 bases, and 7 bases lay between the germline ends. Here the CDR3 reads CASSLGGHSNQPQHF. CDR3 bases: TGTGCCAGCAGTTTAGGAGGGCATAGCAATCAGCCCCAGCATTTT.

This clonotype occurred once. The CDR3, as DNA: TGTGCCATCAGTGAGCCCGGGGCTAGCGTCAAAGAGACCCAGTACTTC. This encodes CAISEPGASVKETQYF. The chain uses TRBV10-3 and TRBJ2-5; maybe TRBD2 (6 bases). Trimming removed 2 bases at V and 3 bases at J, with 16 bases between. The CDR3 consists of 16 residues. Germline CDR1 and CDR2: ENHRY and SYGVKD.

The chain uses TRBV7-8 and TRBJ2-3; possible D gene TRBD2, 6 bases. The length of the CDR3 is 14 residues. The V gene lost 5 bases and the J gene lost 3 bases, with 12 bases spanning the gap. CDR1 and CDR2 (germline): SGHVS, FQNEAQ. Here the CDR3 reads CASSPGTWTDTQYF. In DNA, the CDR3 is TGTGCCAGCAGCCCCGGGACTTGGACAGATACGCAGTATTTT.

The chain is built from TRBV7-9 and TRBJ2-3, with 7 bases identical to TRBD1. There are 17 residues in the CDR3. The V gene end was trimmed by 5 bases and the J gene end by 0 bases; junction bases not matched to a gene: 11. Germline V gene sequence: CDR1 SEHNR, CDR2 FQNEAQ (reference sequence). CDR3 in amino acids: CASSPETGTESTDTQYF. For the CDR3, the DNA is TGTGCCAGCAGCCCCGAAACCGGGACAGAAAGCACAGATACGCAGTATTTT.

The gene calls are TRBV7-6 and TRBJ2-5, with D maybe TRBD1 (6 bases). V dropped 6 bases and J dropped 5 bases, with 16 bases sitting between them. CDR3 size: 14 residues. Germline CDR1 reads SGHVS; CDR2 reads FNYEAQ. CDR3 bases: TGTGCCAGCAGTACCCGGACAGCTCGGGAGACCCAGTACTTC. Residues: CASSTRTARETQYF.

The chain combines TRBV6-5 with TRBJ2-1; 8 bases map to TRBD1. With V trimmed by 6 bases and J by 2 bases, 3 bases remained unmatched. Germline V gene data show CDR1 as MNHEY and CDR2 as SVGAGI. This CDR3 has 14 residues. The CDR3 spells CASRSGQAYNEQFF. The CDR3 nucleotides are TGTGCCAGCAGGTCGGGACAGGCCTACAATGAGCAGTTCTTC.

This clonotype appeared a single time. An end of the junction differs from the germline gene, which may be a read error. V is TRBV20-1 and J is TRBJ2-3; D remains ambiguous. CDR1 and CDR2 (germline): DFQATT, SNEGSKA (reference sequence). The CDR3 is 14 residues long. The CDR3 bases are TGCAGTGCTAGATTGGTATCGGGCACAGATGCGCAGTATTTT. Encoded protein: CSARLVSGTDAQYF.

A few counts support this clonotype. The chain has TRBV12-3 or TRBV12-4 and TRBJ2-3; 8 bases are a match to TRBD1. With 5 bases clipped from V and 1 base from J, the junction kept 5 bases outside the gene matches. This CDR3 is built from 15 residues. CDR3 sequence (DNA): TGTGCCAGCAGTCACGGGACAGGTGGCACAGATACGCAGTATTTT. Its translation is CASSHGTGGTDTQYF.

This clonotype was found a few times. The CDR3 region has the DNA TGCAGCGTTGAAGGCCGGGGCTTGGGTACCTACGAGCAGTACTTC. This gives the protein CSVEGRGLGTYEQYF. The J gene is TRBJ2-7, the V gene TRBV29-1; D tentatively fits TRBD1 or TRBD2 (5 bases each). The CDR3 extends over 15 amino acids. Germline CDR1 reads SQVTM; CDR2 reads ANQGSEA. The V end was cut by 1 base, the J end by 2 bases, with 15 bases between.

This CDR3 is CASRTTGGVSYTF. The CDR3 nucleotides read TGTGCCAGCAGGACCACAGGGGGCGTAAGCTACACCTTC. This rearrangement joins TRBV28 to TRBJ1-2; 9 bases are shared with TRBD1. CDR1 is MDHEN and CDR2 is SYDVKM in the germline V gene. Trimming removed 6 bases from V and 9 bases from J; junction bases left unmatched: 8. This CDR3 has 13 residues.

V and J are TRBV12-3 or TRBV12-4 and TRBJ1-1; no firm D call. The CDR3 consists of 15 residues. V was shortened by 3 bases and J by 8 bases, with 19 bases between the two germline ends. CDR3 region: CASSLETYRRSEAFF. CDR3 in DNA: TGTGCCAGCAGTTTGGAGACGTATCGGCGAAGCGAAGCTTTCTTT.

V usage is TRBV14 and J usage is TRBJ2-7; 9 bases are a match to TRBD2. CDR3 length: 15 residues. Per germline, CDR1 SGHDN and CDR2 FVKESK. Germline trimming cut 3 bases from V and 4 bases from J; bases unmatched to any gene: 7. The CDR3 here is CASSHRLAAHYEQYF. DNA for the CDR3: TGTGCCAGCAGCCACAGACTAGCGGCTCATTACGAGCAGTACTTC.

The V call is TRBV6-2 or TRBV6-3, the J call TRBJ1-5; D is ambiguous. The germline V and J ends were trimmed by 3 bases and 5 bases, with 17 bases remaining between them. This CDR3 is 16 amino acids long. CDR1 is MNHEY, CDR2 SVGEGT, per germline. The CDR3 protein is CASSYRPTSGDQPQHF. CDR3 nucleotides: TGTGCCAGCAGTTATCGGCCCACAAGTGGCGATCAGCCCCAGCATTTT.

The genes are TRBV4-1 and TRBJ2-5, with D possibly matching TRBD1 (5 bases). CDR3 length: 11 amino acids. Germline V gene lookup returns CDR1 MGHRA and CDR2 YSYEKL. V was shortened by 5 bases and J by 11 bases, with 12 bases between the two germline ends. CDR3 coding DNA: TGCGCCAGCAGCGAAGGGGTCGCGCAGTACTTC. The encoded protein is CASSEGVAQYF.

This clonotype was counted a few times. This chain links TRBV24-1 with TRBJ2-3; D may correspond to TRBD1 or TRBD2 (5 bases each). V was shortened by 9 bases and J by 4 bases, with 10 bases between the two germline ends. This CDR3 has 12 amino acids. Germline V lookup: CDR1 KGHDR, CDR2 SFDVKD. The CDR3 spells CATPGRPDTQYF. The CDR3 region has the DNA TGTGCCACCCCGGGACGGCCAGATACGCAGTATTTT.

The sample holds a few counts of this clonotype. The chain joins TRBV6-5 to TRBJ2-3; 12 bases agree with TRBD2. The V and J ends lost 11 bases and 1 base, in that order; junction bases with no gene match: 4. CDR1 is MNHEY and CDR2 is SVGAGI in the germline V gene. The CDR3 totals 14 residues. The CDR3 region has the DNA TGTGCCGCTAGCGGGGGGGCACGCACAGATACGCAGTATTTT. Translation gives CAASGGARTDTQYF.

The J gene is TRBJ2-3, the V gene TRBV12-3 or TRBV12-4; D gene unclear. V shed 3 bases and J shed 7 bases, with 14 bases lying between them. This CDR3 comprises 14 residues. The DNA of the CDR3 is TGTGCCAGCAGTTTTCCCCGGCGAGAAAATACGCAGTATTTT. This gives the protein CASSFPRRENTQYF.